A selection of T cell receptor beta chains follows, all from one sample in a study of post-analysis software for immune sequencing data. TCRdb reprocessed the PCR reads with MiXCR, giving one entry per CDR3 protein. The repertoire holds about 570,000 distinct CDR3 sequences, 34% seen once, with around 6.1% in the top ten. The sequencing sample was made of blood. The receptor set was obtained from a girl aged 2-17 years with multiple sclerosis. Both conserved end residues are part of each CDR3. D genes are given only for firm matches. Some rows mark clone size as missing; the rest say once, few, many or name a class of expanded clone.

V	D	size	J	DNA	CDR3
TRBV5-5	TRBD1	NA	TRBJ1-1	TGTGCCAGCAGCTTCGGAACAGGGGCCTTCGACGCTGAAGCTTTCTTT	CASSFGTGAFDAEAFF
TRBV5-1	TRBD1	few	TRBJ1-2	TGCGCCAGCAGCAAGGGACAGGGGGCTCCCCTTGGCTACACCTTC	CASSKGQGAPLGYTF
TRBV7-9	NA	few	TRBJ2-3	TGTGCCAGCAGCTTCGGGGCGACTAGCACAGATACGCAGTATTTT	CASSFGATSTDTQYF
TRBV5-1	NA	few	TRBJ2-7	TGCGCCAGCAGCTTGGACAGGGCCGCCGAAGTGTACGAGCAGTACTTC	CASSLDRAAEVYEQYF
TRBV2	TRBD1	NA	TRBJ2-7	TGTGCCAGCAGTGAGGGACAGGGGGCAAACTACGAGCAGTACTTC	CASSEGQGANYEQYF
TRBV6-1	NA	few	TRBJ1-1	TGTGCCAGCAGTCCCCGAGGAGGGTTCACTGAAGCTTTCTTT	CASSPRGGFTEAFF
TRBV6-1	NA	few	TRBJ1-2	TGTGCCAGCAGCCCTACCCCGGCGGAACCCTACTATGGCTACACCTTC	CASSPTPAEPYYGYTF
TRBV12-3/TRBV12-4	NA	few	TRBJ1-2	TGTGCCAGCAGTTTAGATCAGGGAGCTGGCTACACCTTC	CASSLDQGAGYTF
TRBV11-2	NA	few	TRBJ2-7	TGTGCCAGCAGCTTAGTAGGGGTTCCCTACGAGCAGTACTTC	CASSLVGVPYEQYF
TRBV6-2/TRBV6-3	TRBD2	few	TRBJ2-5	TGTGCCAGCAGCCGGGGACTAGCTGCGCCAGAGACCCAGTACTTC	CASSRGLAAPETQYF
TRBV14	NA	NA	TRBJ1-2	TGTGCCAGCAGCCAAGATCACAGTACCTACTATGGCTACACCTTC	CASSQDHSTYYGYTF
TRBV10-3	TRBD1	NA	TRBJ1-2	TGTGCCATCAGAGACGACAGGGGGCGCGCCTATGGCTACACCTTC	CAIRDDRGRAYGYTF
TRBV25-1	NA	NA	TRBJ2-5	TGTGCCAGCAGTGAAGGGAGAGACGGGTTCCAAGAGACCCAGTACTTC	CASSEGRDGFQETQYF
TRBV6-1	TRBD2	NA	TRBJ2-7	TGTGCCAGCAGGACAGTTATTGGTAGCGGGGAGTACGAGCAGTACTTC	CASRTVIGSGEYEQYF
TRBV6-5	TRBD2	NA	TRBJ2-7	TGTGCCAGCAGTTCCGTAGCGGGGGAGTCCTACGAGCAGTACTTC	CASSSVAGESYEQYF
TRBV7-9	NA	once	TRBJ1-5	TGTGCCAGCAGCCCGAATAGGGACCCCCTCCTGGGTAGTCAGCCCCAGCATTTT	CASSPNRDPLLGSQPQHF
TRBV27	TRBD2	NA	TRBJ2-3	TGTGCCAGCAGTTTGGGGGGGTGGACCGCCACAGATGCGCAGTATTTT	CASSLGGWTATDAQYF
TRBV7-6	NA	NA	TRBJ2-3	TGTGCCAGCAGCCCACCCAGAAGCAACCCCACAGATACGCAGTATTTT	CASSPPRSNPTDTQYF
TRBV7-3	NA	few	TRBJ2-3	TGTGCCAGCAGCCTTAGGGGGGGATACCAACAGGGAAGAGATACGCAGTATTTT	CASSLRGGYQQGRDTQYF
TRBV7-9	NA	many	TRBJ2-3	TGTGCCAGCAGCTTAGGGAGCACAGATACGCAGTATTTT	CASSLGSTDTQYF
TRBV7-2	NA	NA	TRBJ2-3	TGTGCCAGCAGCTCGACAGGTCAAGAGGCAGATACGCAGTATTTT	CASSSTGQEADTQYF
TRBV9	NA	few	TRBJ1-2	TGTGCCAGCAGCCTGCGAGCGGGGTCCTATGGCTACACCTTC	CASSLRAGSYGYTF
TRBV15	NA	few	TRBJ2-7	TGTGCCACCAGCAGAGAGGCACGGAACGAGCAGTACTTC	CATSREARNEQYF
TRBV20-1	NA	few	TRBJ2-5	TGCAGCGAGGTCGTGAGGGAGACCCAGTACTTC	CSEVVRETQYF
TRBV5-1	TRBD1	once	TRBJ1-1	TGCGCCAGCACCCCGGGACAGAGGGAGGACACTGAAGCTTTCTTT	CASTPGQREDTEAFF
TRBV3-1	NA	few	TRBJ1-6	TGTGCCAGCAGCCATCAGATTCCCCGTAATTCACCCCTCCACTTT	CASSHQIPRNSPLHF
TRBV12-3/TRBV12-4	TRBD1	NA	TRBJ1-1	TGTGCCAGCAGTCCCGGACAGGGACTTCGGGCTTTCTTT	CASSPGQGLRAFF
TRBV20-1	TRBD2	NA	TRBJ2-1	TGCAGTGTTCGCGGGGGGGCCTTTGGTGAGCAGTTCTTC	CSVRGGAFGEQFF
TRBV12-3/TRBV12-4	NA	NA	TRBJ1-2	TGTGCCAGCAGCAAAGAAGCCAGGGGTTCTTATGGCTACACCTTC	CASSKEARGSYGYTF
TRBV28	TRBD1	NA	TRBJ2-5	TGTGCCAGCAGTTTGACAGGGATACGGGAGACCCAGTACTTC	CASSLTGIRETQYF
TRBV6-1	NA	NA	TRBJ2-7	TGTGCCAGCGCACCGAGGGGGGGGACCCTCTCCTACAATGAGCAGTACTTC	CASAPRGGTLSYNEQYF
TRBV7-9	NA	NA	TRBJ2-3	TGTGCCAGCAGCCCGAGGGTTCTAGCCAGGGATACGCAGTATTTT	CASSPRVLARDTQYF
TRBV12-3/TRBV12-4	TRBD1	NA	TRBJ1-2	TGTGCCAGCAGCTTCCAACCCGGGACAGGGGGACCAGAGGCCTATGGCTACACCTTC	CASSFQPGTGGPEAYGYTF
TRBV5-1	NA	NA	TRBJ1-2	TGCGCCAGCAACGCCAATGTGGGGACACCCTATGGCTACACCTTC	CASNANVGTPYGYTF
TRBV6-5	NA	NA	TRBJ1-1	TGTGCCAGCACTCGGGGGGCTGAAGCTTTCTTT	CASTRGAEAFF
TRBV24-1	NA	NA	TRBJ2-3	TGTGCCACCAGTGATTTGGACAGGTCTAGCACAGATACGCAGTATTTT	CATSDLDRSSTDTQYF
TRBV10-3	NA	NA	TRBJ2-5	TGTGCCATCAGTGAGGCGAAAGACAGCCAAGAGACCCAGTACTTC	CAISEAKDSQETQYF
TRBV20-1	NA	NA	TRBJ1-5	TGCAGTGCCAACCTAGGACCCAATCAGCCCCAGCATTTT	CSANLGPNQPQHF
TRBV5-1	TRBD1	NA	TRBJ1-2	TGCGCCAGCAGCTTGGTTCCCCGACAGGGAGCAACTGGCTACACCTTC	CASSLVPRQGATGYTF
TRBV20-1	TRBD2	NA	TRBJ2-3	TGCAGTGCTAGATGGCGGGGGGTCACAGATACGCAGTATTTT	CSARWRGVTDTQYF
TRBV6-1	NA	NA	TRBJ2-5	TGTGCCAGCAGGGAAATTCTAACACAAGAGACCCAGTACTTC	CASREILTQETQYF
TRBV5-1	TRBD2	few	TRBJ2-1	TGCGCCAGCAGCTCCTCGGGTAGCGGGGGTGGGGAGCAGTTCTTC	CASSSSGSGGGEQFF
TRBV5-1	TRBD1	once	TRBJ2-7	TGCGCCAGCTGCTTGGTGGAGGGGGACAGGGTGGACGAGCAGTACTTC	CASCLVEGDRVDEQYF
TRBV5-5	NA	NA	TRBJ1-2	TGTGCCAGCAGCTCAGGAGGGAACTATGGCTACACCTTC	CASSSGGNYGYTF
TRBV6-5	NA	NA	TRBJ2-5	TGTGCCAGCAGTTACACTGCCCGGGGCCAAGAGACCCAGTACTTC	CASSYTARGQETQYF
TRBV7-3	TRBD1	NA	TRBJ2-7	TGTGCCAGCTGCCTCGGGACAGGGGGCCTAAGCTCCTACGAGCAGTACTTC	CASCLGTGGLSSYEQYF
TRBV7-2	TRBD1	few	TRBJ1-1	TGTGCCAGCAGCCTTTGGACAGGCTCTAATGAAGCTTTCTTT	CASSLWTGSNEAFF
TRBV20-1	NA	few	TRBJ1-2	TGCAGTGCTAGAAGGTCCCGCTATGGCTACACCTTC	CSARRSRYGYTF
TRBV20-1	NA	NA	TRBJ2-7	TGCAGTGCCAGAGTAACTGGGCCCCAGTACTTC	CSARVTGPQYF
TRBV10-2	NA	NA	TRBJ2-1	TGCGCCAGCAGTTCCGGGACCACCTTTGGGCGGGGTGAGCAGTTCTTC	CASSSGTTFGRGEQFF
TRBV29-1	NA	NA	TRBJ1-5	TGCAGCGTTGGCGAGGGAGGAGTCGGCAATCAGCCCCAGCATTTT	CSVGEGGVGNQPQHF